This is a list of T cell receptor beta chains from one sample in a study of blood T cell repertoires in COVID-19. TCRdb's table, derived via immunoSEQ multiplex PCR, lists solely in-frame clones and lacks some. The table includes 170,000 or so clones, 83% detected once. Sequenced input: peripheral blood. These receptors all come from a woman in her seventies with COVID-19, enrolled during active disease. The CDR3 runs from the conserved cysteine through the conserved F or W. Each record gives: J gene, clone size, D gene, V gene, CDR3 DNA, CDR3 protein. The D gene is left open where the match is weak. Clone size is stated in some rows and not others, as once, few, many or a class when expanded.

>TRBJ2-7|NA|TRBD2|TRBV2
TGTGCCAGCAGTGAAGCGGGGACTAGCGGGAGTAACTTC
CASSEAGTSGSNF
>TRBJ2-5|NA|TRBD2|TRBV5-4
TGTGCCAGCAGCTCCGACGGGAGGGCCGGCGAGACCCAGTACTTC
CASSSDGRAGETQYF
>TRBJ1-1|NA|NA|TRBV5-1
TGCGCCAGCAGCTTAGGGGGGGTTATGAACACTGAAGCTTTCTTT
CASSLGGVMNTEAFF
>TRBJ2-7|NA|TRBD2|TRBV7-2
TGTGCCAGCAGCTTAGCGGGAGGGACGCAGTACTTC
CASSLAGGTQYF
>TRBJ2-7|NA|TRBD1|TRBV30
TGTGCCTGGAGTGGGATTCGGACAGGCACCTACGAGCAGTACTTC
CAWSGIRTGTYEQYF
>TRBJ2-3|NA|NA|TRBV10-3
TGTGCCATCAGTGAGGCAGTCGTGAACCCCGATACGCAGTATTTT
CAISEAVVNPDTQYF
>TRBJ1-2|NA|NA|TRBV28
TGTGCCAGCACAGGATTACCAAGCTATGGCTACACCTTC
CASTGLPSYGYTF
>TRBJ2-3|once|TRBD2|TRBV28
TGTGCCAGCAGTTTATGGGGACTAGCGGGAGAGAGGACAGATACGCAGTATTTT
CASSLWGLAGERTDTQYF
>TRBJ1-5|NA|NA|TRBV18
TGTGCCAGCTCACCGGGCGGGGGTATCAATCAGCCCCAGCATTTT
CASSPGGGINQPQHF
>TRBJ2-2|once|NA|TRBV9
TGTGCCAGCACTTCTACGGCCATACCGGGGGCCGGGGAGCTGTTTTTT
CASTSTAIPGAGELFF
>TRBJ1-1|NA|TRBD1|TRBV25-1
TGTGCCAGCATCGGGGCAGGGGGCATGAACACTGAAGCTTTCTTT
CASIGAGGMNTEAFF
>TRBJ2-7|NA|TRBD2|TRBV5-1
TGCGCCAGCAGCTTGGCGGCTAGCGGGGAGGCGGCCTACGAGCAGTACTTC
CASSLAASGEAAYEQYF
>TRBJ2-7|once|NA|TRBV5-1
TGCGCCAGCAGCCTGCAGCAGGGAATTGGGCAGTACTTC
CASSLQQGIGQYF
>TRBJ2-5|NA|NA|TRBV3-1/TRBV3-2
TGTGCCAGCAGCCACCCTAGGGGGGGTTTCCAAGAGACCCAGTACTTC
CASSHPRGGFQETQYF
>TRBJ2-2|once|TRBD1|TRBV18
TGTGCCAGCTCCGGGACAGGGGGCGACACCGGGGAGCTGTTTTTT
CASSGTGGDTGELFF
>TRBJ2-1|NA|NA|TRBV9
TGTGCCAGCAGTGCACAACCCCCGGGAGTTGGTCATGAGCAGTTCTTC
CASSAQPPGVGHEQFF
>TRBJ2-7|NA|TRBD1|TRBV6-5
TGTGCCAGCCGGACAGGACAGGGGGCTTACGAGCAGTACTTC
CASRTGQGAYEQYF
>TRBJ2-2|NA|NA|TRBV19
TGTGCCAGTACCCTCACGAGGGCTGGCACCGGGGAGCTGTTTTTT
CASTLTRAGTGELFF
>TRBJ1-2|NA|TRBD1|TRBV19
TGTGCCAGTAGTATCGGACAGGGGAGGGCCTATGGCTACACCTTC
CASSIGQGRAYGYTF